These 6 T cell receptor beta chains came from one sample sequenced in a study of Graves' ophthalmopathy and Graves' hyperthyroidism. RNA transcripts provided the template for amplifying TCR beta CDR3 regions. After a first-round RT-PCR with HTBI primers, a second-round multiplex PCR was run. MiXCR was run by TCRdb on the multiplex PCR reads, yielding one entry per CDR3 protein. The sample includes hundreds of thousands of distinct CDR3 sequences, 22% of them seen just once. The sample consisted of peripheral blood. The receptor set was obtained from a woman aged 18 to 35 with stable Graves' hyperthyroidism. Some clones in this sample may be carry-over from other donors' samples.

This clonotype occurred a few times. The chain combines TRBV2 with TRBJ1-5; D is unclear. Germline V gives CDR1 SNHLY, CDR2 FYNNEI. V lost 5 bases and J lost 4, with 9 bases in between. The CDR3 has 13 amino acids. The CDR3 spells CASSKESNQPQHF. CDR3 in DNA: TGTGCCAGCAGTAAGGAGAGTAATCAGCCCCAGCATTTT.

Turning to this clonotype: The junction differs from germline at one of its ends, possibly a read error. The chain is built from TRBV15 and TRBJ1-2; D call uncertain. CDR1 is LNHNV and CDR2 is YYDKDF in the germline V gene (reference sequence). The CDR3 sequence is 15 residues long. CDR3 nucleotides: TGTGCCACCAGCAGAGAGGCTTCAACCCCCTATGACTACACCTTC. Protein product: CATSREASTPYDYTF.

The gene calls are TRBV12-5 and TRBJ2-2; D call uncertain. With 2 bases removed from V and 4 bases from J, the gap between germline ends came to 5 bases. Germline V gene data show CDR1 as LGHNT and CDR2 as FRNRAP. The CDR3 has 13 residues. The CDR3 is CASGLMGTGELFF. CDR3 DNA: TGTGCTAGTGGTTTGATGGGCACCGGGGAGCTGTTTTTT.

This clonotype has a count of ten or more. V and J are TRBV5-1 and TRBJ1-1; TRBD1 is a possible D gene (5 bases). The CDR3 runs 14 residues. Germline CDR1 is SGHRS and CDR2 is YFSETQ. V shed 0 bases and J shed 2 bases, with 8 bases lying between them. The CDR3 DNA sequence: TGCGCCAGCAGCTTGGGACAGTTTAACACTGAAGCTTTCTTT. Translation gives CASSLGQFNTEAFF.

This clonotype was recorded a few times. The chain carries TRBV12-3 or TRBV12-4 and TRBJ2-2; 15 bases agree with TRBD2. V was pared by 6 bases and J by 4 bases, with 9 bases of the junction left unmatched. This CDR3 comprises 18 residues. The CDR3 bases are TGTGCCAGCAGGCCCAGGACTAGCGGGGGGGCAGGCACCGGGGAGCTGTTTTTT. Protein: CASRPRTSGGAGTGELFF.

This clonotype was seen many times. The V call is TRBV19, the J call TRBJ2-7, with 9 bases fitting TRBD2. The CDR3 has 15 residues. With V trimmed by 3 bases and J by 1 base, 4 bases remained unmatched. CDR1 LNHDA and CDR2 SQIVND come from the germline V gene (reference sequence). As DNA, the CDR3 is TGTGCCAGTAGTATCGCGGGAGGGAGTTCCTACGAGCAGTACTTC. This translates into CASSIAGGSSYEQYF.